These 29 T cell receptor beta chains were all obtained from the same sample, sequenced in a study of shared clonotypes between healthy human individuals. Assay used: immunoSEQ multiplex PCR; TCRdb lists only in-frame clones, some missing. The sample lists hundreds of thousands of clones, approximately 96% occurring once. CD8 cells regarded as naive lacked CD45RO, were positively chosen for CCR7, and omitted terminally differentiated effector memory CD45RA+ cells. The sample comprised naive CD8+ T cells sorted from blood. Every receptor here comes from a woman aged 30 to 39 in good health.

The chain combines TRBV13 with TRBJ2-7; D call uncertain. Per the germline V gene, CDR1 is PRHDT and CDR2 is FYEKMQ (reference sequence). The CDR3 spans 13 residues. V was pared by 1 base and J by 6 bases, with 10 bases between. The DNA of the CDR3 is TGTGCCAGCAGCTTAGTTTCTGGGTTCGAGCAGTACTTC. Translated: CASSLVSGFEQYF.

CDR3 nucleotides: TGTGCCAGCAGCCTTCAAGCGGGACCTAGAGAGACCCAGTACTTC. Translating it yields CASSLQAGPRETQYF. The chain carries TRBV11-3 and TRBJ2-5; 7 bases match TRBD2. The V gene end was trimmed by 5 bases and the J gene end by 4 bases; junction bases not matched to a gene: 10. The CDR3 has 15 residues. Germline V CDR1 and CDR2: SGHNT, YENEEA.

Regarding this clone: At the DNA level, this CDR3 is encoded by other sequences in the same sample as well. The chain recombines TRBV28 with TRBJ2-7; 10 nucleotides align to TRBD1. Germline CDR1 MDHEN, CDR2 SYDVKM. Trimming removed 3 bases from V and 4 bases from J; junction bases left unmatched: 3. The CDR3 is made up of 14 amino acids. CDR3 sequence reads: CASSFPGQGYEQYF. CDR3 bases: TGTGCCAGCAGTTTCCCGGGACAGGGGTACGAGCAGTACTTC.

The chain joins TRBV19 to TRBJ1-5, with D possibly matching TRBD1 (5 bases). The V and J ends lost 4 bases and 4 bases respectively, with 17 bases between them. The CDR3 extends over 16 amino acids. CDR1 and CDR2 (germline): LNHDA, SQIVND (reference sequence). DNA for the CDR3: TGTGCCAGTAGTACCTGGCGGGGGGGGAGTAATCAGCCCCAGCATTTT. Translated: CASSTWRGGSNQPQHF. The variable domain in full, with the rest retrieved from reference TRBV19 and TRBJ1-5, is DGGITQSPKYLFRKEGQNVTLSCEQNLNHDAMYWYRQDPGQGLRLIYYSQIVNDFQKGDIAEGYSVSREKKESFPLTVTSAQKNPTAFYLCASSTWRGGSNQPQHFGDGTRLSIL.

V is TRBV27 and J is TRBJ2-7, with 7 bases lining up with TRBD2. V lost 1 base to trimming and J lost 0 bases; unmatched junction nucleotides: 6. The germline CDR1 and CDR2 sequences are MNHEY and SMNVEV (reference sequence). The CDR3 is made up of 16 amino acids. CDR3 DNA: TGTGCCAGCAGTTTATGGGGGGGGGAAATCTCCTACGAGCAGTACTTC. As protein: CASSLWGGEISYEQYF.

The rearrangement links TRBV11-2 to TRBJ2-1; TRBD2 aligns across 7 bases. The CDR3 extends over 17 amino acids. CDR1 SGHAT and CDR2 FQNNGV come from the germline V gene. V gave up 0 bases and J gave up 6 bases; unmatched junction bases: 11. The CDR3 protein is CASSLEVAGEVSNEQFF. CDR3 DNA: TGTGCCAGCAGCTTAGAGGTGGCGGGAGAGGTTTCCAATGAGCAGTTCTTC.

V usage is TRBV5-6 and J usage is TRBJ1-1, with D tentatively TRBD1 (5 bases). The V gene's germline CDR1 is SGHDT and CDR2 YYEEEE. Trimming removed 1 base at V and 10 bases at J, with 17 bases between. CDR3 length equals 14 residues. This CDR3 is CASSLWWGNLGAFF. The CDR3 nucleotides read TGTGCCAGCAGCTTGTGGTGGGGGAATTTGGGAGCTTTCTTT. Together with reference TRBV5-6 and TRBJ1-1, the CDR3 gives the full variable domain: DAGVTQSPTHLIKTRGQQVTLRCSPKSGHDTVSWYQQALGQGPQFIFQYYEEEERQRGNFPDRFSGHQFPNYSSELNVNALLLGDSALYLCASSLWWGNLGAFFGQGTRLTVV.

The chain couples TRBV5-1 to TRBJ2-5; D is undetermined. The CDR3 is 16 amino acids. Germline CDR1 is SGHRS and CDR2 is YFSETQ. Trimming took 3 bases from V and 1 from J, leaving 16 bases between them. In DNA, the CDR3 is TGCGCCAGCAGCTGGGTCTCCGGTACCTCCCAAGAGACCCAGTACTTC. It codes for CASSWVSGTSQETQYF.

The rearrangement uses TRBV19 and TRBJ2-7, with 8 bases that match TRBD2. Trimming cost V 2 bases and J 4 bases; bases outside gene matches: 7. Germline CDR1 is LNHDA and CDR2 is SQIVND (reference sequence). The CDR3 loop spans 15 amino acids. For the CDR3, the DNA is TGTGCCAGTAGTATAATTAGCGGGACATTTTACGAGCAGTACTTC. Amino acids: CASSIISGTFYEQYF.

The V call is TRBV9, the J call TRBJ2-7, with 8 bases lining up with TRBD1. Germline V lookup: CDR1 SGDLS, CDR2 YYNGEE. CDR3 length: 15 residues. V lost 0 bases, J lost 0 bases, and 2 bases stayed unmatched. Written as DNA, the CDR3 is TGTGCCAGCAGCGTAGGGACAGGGCCCTCCTACGAGCAGTACTTC. This gives the protein CASSVGTGPSYEQYF.

The chain links TRBV5-4 to TRBJ1-1, with D unresolved. The CDR3 contains 13 residues. Trimming shortened V by 4 bases and J by 4 bases, and 11 bases separated the two germline ends. Per germline, CDR1 SGHNT and CDR2 YYREEE (reference sequence). The CDR3 sequence: CASSRARVTEAFF. The CDR3 region has the DNA TGTGCCAGCAGCCGGGCAAGAGTCACTGAAGCTTTCTTT.

V gene TRBV11-3 combines with J gene TRBJ2-7; 9 nucleotides line up with TRBD2. V lost 2 bases, J lost 5 bases, and 13 bases stayed unmatched. Germline CDR1 reads SGHNT; CDR2 reads YENEEA. The CDR3 loop spans 17 amino acids. CDR3 protein: CASSLIPSGICFHEQYF. CDR3 bases: TGTGCCAGCAGCTTAATCCCTAGCGGGATTTGTTTCCACGAGCAGTACTTC.

As to this clone: The same CDR3 also results from other DNA sequences found in this sample. The chain employs TRBV5-4 and TRBJ2-3; D is perhaps TRBD1 or TRBD2 (5 bases each). Trimming stripped 3 bases from V and 4 bases from J, with 9 bases between. The length of the CDR3 is 13 residues. Germline CDR1 SGHNT, CDR2 YYREEE (reference sequence). The CDR3 is CASSSGTPDTQYF. CDR3 nucleotide sequence: TGTGCCAGCAGCTCCGGGACCCCAGATACGCAGTATTTT.

The J gene is TRBJ1-4, the V gene TRBV4-1; D is perhaps TRBD1 (5 bases). Looked up from germline, CDR1 is MGHRA and CDR2 is YSYEKL. Trimming shortened V by 0 bases and J by 5 bases, and 10 bases separated the two germline ends. The CDR3 loop spans 15 amino acids. The CDR3 DNA reads TGCGCCAGCAGCCAAGATGGGGCTCTGAATGAAAAACTGTTTTTT. It translates to CASSQDGALNEKLFF.

The V gene is TRBV29-1, the J gene TRBJ2-5; 7 positions agree with TRBD2. Trimming cost V 6 bases and J 4 bases; bases outside gene matches: 14. Per germline, CDR1 SQVTM and CDR2 ANQGSEA. The CDR3 length is 15 residues. For the CDR3, the DNA is TGCAGCGTCCGCGCGAGCGGGGACGGCGGAGAGACCCAGTACTTC. Its protein is CSVRASGDGGETQYF.

CDR3 in amino acids: CASSQEGPPLSYEQYF. In DNA form, the CDR3 reads TGCGCCAGCAGCCAAGAAGGGCCTCCTCTCTCCTACGAGCAGTACTTC. The chain couples TRBV4-1 to TRBJ2-7; D ambiguous. Germline CDR1 reads MGHRA; CDR2 reads YSYEKL. The ends were cut back, 0 bases at V and 0 bases at J, with 12 bases in the middle. The length of the CDR3 is 16 residues.

This clone was observed a few times. This chain links TRBV7-9 with TRBJ1-5, with 9 bases that match TRBD1. J lost 6 bases, V lost 1 base, and 4 bases had no gene match. The CDR3 covers 15 residues. Germline CDR1 reads SEHNR; CDR2 reads FQNEAQ (reference sequence). DNA for the CDR3: TGTGCCAGCAGCTTAGGGACAGGGGACGCTCAGCCCCAGCATTTT. It is translated as CASSLGTGDAQPQHF.

CDR3 sequence: CASSEGTDTQYF. In DNA, the CDR3 is TGCGCCAGCAGTGAGGGCACAGATACGCAGTATTTT. V and J are TRBV10-2 and TRBJ2-3, with no clear D. V was shortened by 2 bases and J by 1 base, with 1 base between the two germline ends. The CDR3 runs 12 residues. The germline V gene has CDR1 WSHSY and CDR2 SAAADI.

J is TRBJ2-7 and V is TRBV9; 7 bases map to TRBD2. Germline V gives CDR1 SGDLS, CDR2 YYNGEE. The CDR3 is 15 residues long. V lost 0 bases, J lost 0 bases, and 3 bases stayed unmatched. The CDR3, as DNA: TGTGCCAGCAGCGTAGGCGCGGGAGTCTCCTACGAGCAGTACTTC. Translated, it gives CASSVGAGVSYEQYF.

This clone was found a few times. The gene calls are TRBV7-9 and TRBJ1-1; D is perhaps TRBD1 (6 bases). CDR1 SEHNR and CDR2 FQNEAQ come from the germline V gene (reference sequence). V gave up 9 bases and J gave up 3 bases, with 14 bases separating them. The CDR3 extends over 13 amino acids. The CDR3 DNA reads TGTGCCAGTGCAACAGGGAAGGACACTGAAGCTTTCTTT. Translation: CASATGKDTEAFF.

The J gene is TRBJ2-7, the V gene TRBV30, with 9 positions matching TRBD1. Losses at the gene ends were 4 bases for V and 6 bases for J; bases not matched to a gene: 7. There are 13 residues in the CDR3. Germline V gives CDR1 GTSNPN, CDR2 SVGIG (reference sequence). CDR3 nucleotides: TGTGCCTGGAATCCGGGACAGGGATCCGAGCAGTACTTC. Its protein product is CAWNPGQGSEQYF.

Concerning this clone: The same CDR3 arises from other DNA sequences in this sample as well. The chain employs TRBV5-1 and TRBJ2-5; 7 nucleotides match TRBD1. This CDR3 is 14 amino acids long. V was clipped by 0 bases and J by 5 bases; unmatched bases: 4. Germline loops: CDR1 SGHRS, CDR2 YFSETQ. CDR3 DNA: TGCGCCAGCAGCTTGGGACAGGGTGCGGAGACCCAGTACTTC. It codes for CASSLGQGAETQYF.

The V and J genes are TRBV6-4 and TRBJ1-5; D ambiguous. CDR1 and CDR2 (germline): MRHNA, SNTAGT. The length of the CDR3 is 15 residues. V lost 2 bases and J lost 4, with 12 bases in between. The DNA of the CDR3 is TGTGCCAGCAGTGACCGGGGTCGGGGAAATCAGCCCCAGCATTTT. It yields the protein CASSDRGRGNQPQHF.

This sequence joins TRBV11-2 and TRBJ2-3; 11 bases line up with TRBD2. This CDR3 has 17 amino acids. Germline CDR1 and CDR2: SGHAT and FQNNGV. After removal of 5 bases from V and 4 bases from J, the junction contained 11 bases not matched to a gene. The DNA for the CDR3 is TGTGCCAGCAGCGTCATCACCTTTAGCGGGAGGGCAGATACGCAGTATTTT. It yields the protein CASSVITFSGRADTQYF.

In DNA, the CDR3 is TGTGCCAGCAGCTTAATAATGACAGGGGGCAGCTACGAGCAGTACTTC. This encodes CASSLIMTGGSYEQYF. This chain links TRBV7-2 with TRBJ2-7; 10 nucleotides line up with TRBD1. The CDR3 loop spans 16 amino acids. Germline CDR1 reads SGHTA; CDR2 reads FQGNSA. V lost 2 bases and J lost 3; bases outside the gene matches: 7. The entire variable domain, with the rest obtained from reference TRBV7-2 and TRBJ2-7, is as follows: GAGVSQSPSNKVTEKGKDVELRCDPISGHTALYWYRQSLGQGLEFLIYFQGNSAPDKSGLPSDRFSAERTGGSVSTLTIQRTQQEDSAVYLCASSLIMTGGSYEQYFGPGTRLTVT.

This clone was found a few times. This chain uses TRBV4-1 with TRBJ1-5; 7 bases align to TRBD1. This CDR3 comprises 14 residues. Germline CDR1 is MGHRA and CDR2 is YSYEKL. The ends lost 3 bases at V and 9 bases at J; junction bases unmatched: 8. The CDR3 DNA sequence: TGCGCCAGCAGCCAGGCAACAGGGGATCGGCCCCAGCATTTT. Translation gives CASSQATGDRPQHF.

The chain combines TRBV19 with TRBJ1-2, with D unclear. There are 13 residues in the CDR3. The germline V and J ends were trimmed by 9 bases and 3 bases, with 14 bases remaining between them. CDR1 is LNHDA and CDR2 is SQIVND in the germline V gene (reference sequence). CDR3 nucleotide sequence: TGTGCCAGCGAGGCGGGCTCAGACTATGGCTACACCTTC. Residues: CASEAGSDYGYTF.

The rearrangement joins TRBV28 to TRBJ1-1, with D hard to call. In germline, CDR1 is MDHEN, CDR2 SYDVKM. This CDR3 is built from 15 residues. Trimming shortened V by 3 bases and J by 0 bases, and 11 bases separated the two germline ends. CDR3 DNA sequence: TGTGCCAGCAGTTTTTATCGGGGAATGAACACTGAAGCTTTCTTT. It yields the protein CASSFYRGMNTEAFF.

This chain links TRBV30 with TRBJ1-2; D not resolved. CDR1 GTSNPN and CDR2 SVGIG come from the germline V gene (reference sequence). The V end lost 1 base, the J end lost 4 bases, and 13 bases lay between the germline ends. This CDR3 is 14 amino acids long. In DNA form, the CDR3 reads TGTGCCTGGAGTGGCCGGGATTCCGTCTATGGCTACACCTTC. Protein sequence: CAWSGRDSVYGYTF. Variable domain in full (rest from reference TRBV30 and TRBJ1-2): SQTIHQWPATLVQPVGSPLSLECTVEGTSNPNLYWYRQAAGRGLQLLFYSVGIGQISSEVPQNLSASRPQDRQFILSSKKLLLSDSGFYLCAWSGRDSVYGYTFGSGTRLTVV.